These T cell receptor beta chains were read from a single sample in a study of blood T cell repertoires in COVID-19. Sequencing was performed with immunoSEQ multiplex PCR; in TCRdb, only in-frame clones are kept and a portion is missing. This table has 160,000 or so clones, 65% to 90% appearing once. The specimen sequenced was peripheral blood. All receptors come from a human donor in a cohort sampled during active COVID-19. Both conserved end residues are part of each CDR3. D genes are given only for firm matches. Not all rows give a size; the values are once, few, many and, for expanded clones, a class.

.,.,TRBJ1-1,14,TRBV27,TGTGCCAGCAGTTTAGGAGGGACGGGGTATGAAGCTTTCTTT,CASSLGGTGYEAFF
.,.,TRBJ2-7,14,TRBV2,TGTGCCAGCACCGGACAGGGTGTGGGGGGGGAGCAGTACTTC,CASTGQGVGGEQYF
TRBD1,.,TRBJ1-2,14,TRBV18,TGTGCCAGCTCACCGGGACAGGGGGCGGAGGGCTACACCTTC,CASSPGQGAEGYTF
.,.,TRBJ2-5,15,TRBV27,TGTGCCAGCAGTTCCAGGACTCTTGGCCCAGAGACCCAGTACTTC,CASSSRTLGPETQYF
.,.,TRBJ1-1,15,TRBV19,TGTGCCAGTAGTATAGCGACGCGGGGTGGCACTGAAGCTTTCTTT,CASSIATRGGTEAFF
TRBD2,.,TRBJ2-7,13,TRBV3-1/TRBV3-2,TGTGCCAGCAGGGCTAGCGGAATTTACGAGCAGTACTTC,CASRASGIYEQYF
TRBD1,.,TRBJ2-7,17,TRBV5-4,TGTGCCAGCAGCCTGGGGACAGGGGGCTCCCTTGCCTACGAGCAGTACTTC,CASSLGTGGSLAYEQYF
.,.,TRBJ2-3,15,TRBV14,TGTGCCAGCAGCCAAGGCGGGGCCCGCACAGATACGCAGTATTTT,CASSQGGARTDTQYF
TRBD1,.,TRBJ2-5,16,TRBV11-1,TGTGCCAGCAGCCGTAGGACAGGCGAGGGCCCAGAGACCCAGTACTTC,CASSRRTGEGPETQYF
TRBD1,.,TRBJ2-6,18,TRBV4-2,TGTGCCAGCAGCCAAGAAGGGGGCATCTTTTCTGGGGCCAACGTCCTGACTTTC,CASSQEGGIFSGANVLTF
TRBD1,.,TRBJ1-3,16,TRBV28,TGTGCCAGCAGTTCTTCAGGACAGGGCGAAACGAACACCATATATTTT,CASSSSGQGETNTIYF
.,.,TRBJ1-2,13,TRBV9,TGTGCCAGCAGCACAGGGAGTCCCTATGGCTACACCTTC,CASSTGSPYGYTF
.,few,TRBJ1-1,15,TRBV5-1,TGCGCCAGCAGCCCCCAGGCGGGATTGAACACTGAAGCTTTCTTT,CASSPQAGLNTEAFF
.,once,TRBJ1-2,16,TRBV29-1,TGCAGCGTTGACCCTCTGATGGAGGGTAACAACTATGGCTACACCTTC,CSVDPLMEGNNYGYTF
.,.,TRBJ1-3,15,TRBV11-3,TGTGCCAGCAGGGCGGGACGAGGTGTAGGAAACACCATATATTTT,CASRAGRGVGNTIYF
TRBD1,.,TRBJ1-1,14,TRBV29-1,TGCAGCGTGGACCCGGGACAGGTGAACACTGAAGCTTTCTTT,CSVDPGQVNTEAFF
.,.,TRBJ2-7,16,TRBV6-2/TRBV6-3,TGTGCCAGCAGTTCCTTCGAGCGGGCCGGCTCCTACGAGCAGTACTTC,CASSSFERAGSYEQYF
TRBD1,.,TRBJ2-1,13,TRBV7-3,TGTGCCAGCAGCCCGAGACAGGGGGGTGAGCAGTTCTTC,CASSPRQGGEQFF
.,.,TRBJ2-1,14,TRBV6-6,.,CASSYSKHFGEQFF
TRBD2,.,TRBJ2-7,15,TRBV6-2/TRBV6-3,TGTGCCAGCAGTTACCGGCTAGCGGGAGTAAACGAGCAGTACTTC,CASSYRLAGVNEQYF
TRBD1,.,TRBJ1-1,15,TRBV7-8,TGTGCCAGCAGCTTAGGTCTCGACAGGGTCCCTGAAGCTTTCTTT,CASSLGLDRVPEAFF
.,.,TRBJ1-6,13,TRBV4-2,TGTGCCAGCAGCCGCCCTGAAGGGGGACCCCTCCACTTT,CASSRPEGGPLHF
TRBD1,once,TRBJ2-1,14,TRBV6-2/TRBV6-3,TGTGCCAGCAGTTTCGGGACAGGGTACAATGAGCAGTTCTTC,CASSFGTGYNEQFF
TRBD2,.,TRBJ2-7,14,TRBV7-2,TGTGCCAGCAGCGGGACTAGCGGCCCCTACGAGCAGTACTTC,CASSGTSGPYEQYF
.,.,TRBJ2-2,13,TRBV12-3/TRBV12-4,TGTGCCAGCAGTTGGTCAGACACCGGGGAGCTGTTTTTT,CASSWSDTGELFF
TRBD2,.,TRBJ2-7,15,TRBV6-2/TRBV6-3,TGTGCCAGCAGTTCCACTAGCGGGGGGGCCTACGAGCAGTACTTC,CASSSTSGGAYEQYF
.,.,TRBJ1-2,14,TRBV6-2/TRBV6-3,TGTGCCAGCAGTCAGAACAGGGATAACTATGGCTACACCTTC,CASSQNRDNYGYTF
.,few,TRBJ2-2,15,TRBV19,TGTGCCAGTAGTATTGGACACACGGACACCGGGGAGCTGTTTTTT,CASSIGHTDTGELFF
.,.,TRBJ2-7,12,TRBV10-1,TGCGCCAGCAGCGCCGGGTCCTACGAGCAGTACTTC,CASSAGSYEQYF
TRBD1,.,TRBJ1-1,14,TRBV28,TGTGCCAGCAGTTTAGCGGACAGGGGCACTGAAGCTTTCTTT,CASSLADRGTEAFF
TRBD1,.,TRBJ2-7,12,TRBV14,TGTGCCAGCAGCCAGGACAGGGGCGAGCAGTACTTC,CASSQDRGEQYF
TRBD1,.,TRBJ2-6,15,TRBV5-5,TGTGCCAGCAGCTTTCAGGGGGCGGGGGCCAACGTCCTGACTTTC,CASSFQGAGANVLTF
TRBD2,.,TRBJ2-2,17,TRBV7-2,TGTGCCAGCAGCTTATACGTCGTACTAGCGGACCCAGAGGGGCTGTTTTTT,CASSLYVVLADPEGLFF
TRBD1,few,TRBJ2-6,17,TRBV6-1,TGTGCCAGCAGGGAAGGGACAGCGAGCTCTGGGGCCAACGTCCTGACTTTC,CASREGTASSGANVLTF
.,.,TRBJ1-4,13,TRBV7-9,TGTGCCAGCAGCCCTGCAACTAATGAAAAACTGTTTTTT,CASSPATNEKLFF
.,.,TRBJ1-5,15,TRBV5-1,TGCGCCAGCAGCTTGTCGGGGGTTAGCAATCAGCCCCAGCATTTT,CASSLSGVSNQPQHF
TRBD1,.,TRBJ1-2,13,TRBV6-4,TGTGCCAGCCGTGGGGACAGGGGATATGGCTACACCTTC,CASRGDRGYGYTF
TRBD1,.,TRBJ2-7,16,TRBV18,TGTGCCAGCTCACCACCGGAGGGGACAGGGGACTACGAGCAGTACTTC,CASSPPEGTGDYEQYF
.,.,TRBJ1-2,13,TRBV29-1,TGCAGCGTTGAGTCGGGTCACTCTCTCGGCTACACCTTC,CSVESGHSLGYTF
.,.,TRBJ2-7,12,TRBV18,TGTGCCAGCTCACCTTATCCGGGGGAGCAGTACTTC,CASSPYPGEQYF
TRBD1,.,TRBJ1-5,13,TRBV7-2,TGTGCCAGCAGCTTAACAGGGGGGCAGCCCCAGCATTTT,CASSLTGGQPQHF
.,.,TRBJ2-7,16,TRBV5-1,TGCGCCAGCAGCAACGACCTAGGGTGGGCTAGCGACGAGCAGTACTTC,CASSNDLGWASDEQYF
TRBD2,.,TRBJ2-7,14,TRBV2,TGTGCCAGCACCCCGACTAGCGGTCCCTACGAGCAGTACTTC,CASTPTSGPYEQYF
TRBD1,.,TRBJ1-1,15,TRBV19,TGTGCCAGTAGTTTCGGACAGGGGGCCTTGATAAAAGCTTTCTTT,CASSFGQGALIKAFF
.,.,TRBJ1-2,12,TRBV12-3/TRBV12-4,TGTGCCAGCAGATTAATGTCTGATGGCTACACCTTC,CASRLMSDGYTF
.,few,TRBJ2-7,14,TRBV27,TGTGCCAGCAGTTTTGGGCAGGGGATTTACGAGCAGTACTTC,CASSFGQGIYEQYF